Listed below are T cell receptor beta chains from one sample, sequenced in a study of blood T cell repertoires in COVID-19. The table came from immunoSEQ multiplex PCR; TCRdb's copy has only in-frame clones and leaves some out. There are about 380,000 clones in the sample; over 75% occur only once, and 1% to 1.5% lies in the top ten. The sample comprised PBMCs or T cells enriched from blood (not recorded which). Receptor source: a man aged 25-45 years who had recovered from COVID-19. The CDR3 runs from the conserved cysteine through the conserved F or W. D genes are given only for firm matches. Size values are once, few and many counts, or a class for expanded clones, and some rows have none.

J | size | V | D | DNA | CDR3
TRBJ2-7 | once | TRBV7-9 | TRBD1 | TGTGCCAGCAGCGGACCCGGACAGGGGTCTAACGGCGAGCAGTACTTC | CASSGPGQGSNGEQYF
TRBJ1-1 | . | TRBV12-3/TRBV12-4 | . | TGTGCCAGCAGTTTGGGTGAAGGGGGAGCTTTCTTT | CASSLGEGGAFF
TRBJ1-2 | . | TRBV4-3 | . | TGCGCCAGCAGCCAAGATCAGGGCCCCTATGGCTACACCTTC | CASSQDQGPYGYTF
TRBJ2-3 | once | TRBV7-2 | . | TGTGCCAGCAGCTTAGTTGTGGGGCCCAGCACAGATACGCAGTATTTT | CASSLVVGPSTDTQYF
TRBJ1-2 | . | TRBV19 | . | TGTGCCAGTAGCGACAGGATCTATGGCTACACCTTC | CASSDRIYGYTF
TRBJ1-2 | . | TRBV3-1/TRBV3-2 | . | TGTGCCAGCAGCTACAAAGACTATGGCTACACCTTC | CASSYKDYGYTF
TRBJ2-5 | . | TRBV6-2/TRBV6-3 | . | TGTGCCAGCAGTTCCTCCAAGACCCAGTACTTC | CASSSSKTQYF
TRBJ2-5 | . | TRBV4-1 | TRBD2 | TGCGCCAGCAGCCAAGTCCCCGCTAGCGGGGGATCCCAAGAGACCCAGTACTTC | CASSQVPASGGSQETQYF
TRBJ1-2 | . | TRBV7-8 | TRBD1 | TGTGCCAGCAGCTTAGCGACGGACAGGGGCTATGGCTACACCTTC | CASSLATDRGYGYTF
TRBJ2-1 | . | TRBV2 | . | TGTGCCAGCAGTGAAAGTAGGGAGAGTGAGCAGTTCTTC | CASSESRESEQFF
TRBJ1-3 | once | TRBV20-1 | . | TGCAGTGCTAGTCCGGGATCAGGAAACACCATATATTTT | CSASPGSGNTIYF
TRBJ1-2 | . | TRBV28 | TRBD1 | TGTGCCAGCCGCCAAGGACAGGGGGCGGGATATGGCTACACCTTC | CASRQGQGAGYGYTF
TRBJ1-1 | once | TRBV6-5 | TRBD1 | TGTGCCAGCAGACTCCCAGGGGGCACTGAAGCTTTCTTT | CASRLPGGTEAFF
TRBJ1-1 | . | TRBV9 | . | TGTGCCAGCACCGGCGCCGGGGGGCGAGGAACTGAAGCTTTCTTT | CASTGAGGRGTEAFF
TRBJ1-2 | once | TRBV29-1 | . | TGCAGCGTTGCCGGACAGATGGATGGCTACACCTTC | CSVAGQMDGYTF
TRBJ1-1 | . | TRBV6-4 | TRBD1 | TGTGCCAGCAGTGCGCAGGGGGCCTTGGGCACTGAAGCTTTCTTT | CASSAQGALGTEAFF
TRBJ1-1 | . | TRBV6-5 | . | TGTGCCAGCACTCCAGGGGTGGCTGAAGCTTTCTTT | CASTPGVAEAFF
TRBJ1-5 | . | TRBV19 | . | TGTGCCAGTAGTTCCCGGGGGGGAGGGTCAGGACAGCCCCAGCATTTT | CASSSRGGGSGQPQHF
TRBJ1-1 | . | TRBV14 | . | TGTGCCAGCAGCCGGACATTGAACACTGAAGCTTTCTTT | CASSRTLNTEAFF
TRBJ1-5 | . | TRBV18 | . | TGTGCCAGCTCACCGGCCCGTGATCAGCCCCAGCATTTT | CASSPARDQPQHF
TRBJ2-1 | . | TRBV7-3 | TRBD1 | TGTGCCAGCAGCATAGGGGGCAGTGAGCAGTTCTTC | CASSIGGSEQFF
TRBJ2-3 | . | TRBV10-3 | TRBD2 | TGTGCCATCAGTGAGTCTCTAGCGGGGGTGAGGGATACGCAGTATTTT | CAISESLAGVRDTQYF
TRBJ2-7 | once | TRBV6-2/TRBV6-3 | . | TGTGCCAGCAGTTTCGGCAGCGCGACCTACGAGCAGTACTTC | CASSFGSATYEQYF
TRBJ2-3 | . | TRBV2 | TRBD2 | TGTGCCAGCCTCTGGGGACTAGCGGGGAGACGCACAGATACGCAGTATTTT | CASLWGLAGRRTDTQYF
TRBJ1-1 | . | TRBV4-1 | . | TGCGCCAGCAGCCAAGACGTGGCAGGGGAAGCTTTCTTT | CASSQDVAGEAFF
TRBJ2-3 | . | TRBV7-3 | . | TGTGCCAGCAGCTGGGGAGGTACCGCAGATACGCAGTATTTT | CASSWGGTADTQYF
TRBJ1-1 | many | TRBV7-9 | . | TGTGCCAGCAGGGGGCCCGGTGATGGCACTGAAGCTTTCTTT | CASRGPGDGTEAFF
TRBJ1-6 | . | TRBV6-6 | TRBD1 | TGTGCCAGCAGTCTTGGACAGGGCGGTTCGACCTATAATTCACCCCTCCACTTT | CASSLGQGGSTYNSPLHF
TRBJ1-1 | . | TRBV7-9 | . | TGTGCCAGCAGACCGTCACAGGCCCTGAACACTGAAGCTTTCTTT | CASRPSQALNTEAFF
TRBJ2-1 | . | TRBV19 | . | TGTGCCAGTAGTATAGCCCAGGGGAATGAGCAGTTCTTC | CASSIAQGNEQFF
TRBJ1-4 | . | TRBV10-3 | TRBD1 | TGTGCCACCACCGGGACAGGGGATAAAAAACTGTTTTTT | CATTGTGDKKLFF
TRBJ1-1 | . | TRBV6-2/TRBV6-3 | TRBD1 | TGTGCCAGCAGCCAGGGGGCAGCTTTCTTT | CASSQGAAFF
TRBJ1-2 | . | TRBV27 | . | TGTGCCAGCAGTTCCGATAGGGGTGGCTACACCTTC | CASSSDRGGYTF
TRBJ2-7 | . | TRBV5-1 | TRBD2 | TGCGCCAGCAGGCGGGGGGATGGCGAGCAGTACTTC | CASRRGDGEQYF
TRBJ1-6 | few | TRBV5-4 | TRBD1 | TGTGCCAGCAGCCGCTATGGAGGGGGCTTTTCACCCCTCCACTTT | CASSRYGGGFSPLHF
TRBJ2-3 | . | TRBV12-3/TRBV12-4 | . | TGTGCCAGCAGTTCACTGGCAGATACGCAGTATTTT | CASSSLADTQYF
TRBJ1-4 | . | TRBV29-1 | . | TGCAGCGTTGATCGGGGTCGAGCAACTAATGAAAAACTGTTTTTT | CSVDRGRATNEKLFF
TRBJ2-1 | once | TRBV2 | . | TGTGCCAGCATGGGGGGCTACAATGAGCAGTTCTTC | CASMGGYNEQFF
TRBJ1-3 | . | TRBV4-3 | TRBD1 | TGCGCCAGCAGCCCGACAGGGACCGCTAGCTCTGGAAACACCATATATTTT | CASSPTGTASSGNTIYF
TRBJ1-6 | . | TRBV5-1 | . | TGCGCCAGCAGCTTGAGATATGCAGAATCCAATTCACCCCTCCACTTT | CASSLRYAESNSPLHF
TRBJ1-1 | . | TRBV5-1 | TRBD1 | TGCGCCAGCAGCTGGGACAGGAACACTGAAGCTTTCTTT | CASSWDRNTEAFF
TRBJ1-2 | few | TRBV19 | . | TGTGCCAGTAGCCAACAGACCTCTAACTATGGCTACACCTTC | CASSQQTSNYGYTF
TRBJ2-3 | . | TRBV7-2 | TRBD1 | TGTGCCAGCAGTACCGACAGGGGAACGCAGTATTTT | CASSTDRGTQYF
TRBJ2-7 | . | TRBV7-6 | TRBD1 | TGTGCCAGCAGCTTAGTCGGGACAGGAACCTACGAGCAGTACTTC | CASSLVGTGTYEQYF
TRBJ2-3 | . | TRBV4-1 | TRBD2 | TGCGCCAGCAGCCAAGTCTACGGGGGGGCGCAGTATTTT | CASSQVYGGAQYF
TRBJ2-7 | . | TRBV6-2/TRBV6-3 | . | TGTGCCAGCAGTTACCGGGTAAATTACGAGCAGTACTTC | CASSYRVNYEQYF
TRBJ2-1 | . | TRBV27 | TRBD2 | TGTGCCAGCAGTTTAGCGGGGGGTGACAATGAGCAGTTCTTC | CASSLAGGDNEQFF
TRBJ1-4 | . | TRBV27 | . | TGTGCCAGCAGTTGGAGCAGGGGCGACCTAGTGGATGAAAAACTGTTTTTT | CASSWSRGDLVDEKLFF
TRBJ2-1 | . | TRBV6-5 | . | TGTGCCAGCAGGGAGGGAACGTACAATGAGCAGTTCTTC | CASREGTYNEQFF